This section outlines one T cell receptor beta chain sequence together with its context. Its antigen is not identified. J gave up 0 bases and V 0 bases, and 7 bases lay outside the gene matches. The CDR3 covers 19 residues. The germline gives CDR1 SGHRS, CDR2 YFSETQ. Time point here: after dendritic cell vaccination, including at tumor progression/relapse. The data stem from a study of glioma-infiltrating T cells after dendritic cell vaccination. Study results and limitations: No direct clonality-survival link was found; a diverse polyclonal response may matter.

The data were produced by immunoSEQ multiplex PCR, yet TCRdb's version contains in-frame clones alone and is incomplete. This table has some 91,000 clones, about 81% appearing once. The sequence came from a human donor with glioblastoma. The sample was blood, taken after dendritic cell vaccination. V usage is TRBV5-1 and J usage is TRBJ2-6; 9 positions agree with TRBD1. CDR3 nucleotide sequence: TGCGCCAGCAGCTTGGGGGCGGGACAGGGTACCTCTGGGGCCAACGTCCTGACTTTC. Translating gives CASSLGAGQGTSGANVLTF.